This T cell receptor (beta chain) was retrieved from a study of response to subunit inactivated influenza vaccine. Study findings and constraints: Each seasonal flu vaccination may recruit only limited new T cells, authors suggested.

The ends were cut back, 6 bases at V and 6 bases at J, with 17 bases in the middle. The CDR3 spans 13 residues. Looked up from germline, CDR1 is DFQATT and CDR2 is SNEGSKA (reference sequence). TCRdb fed the RT-PCR reads into MiXCR, producing one record per CDR3 protein. The sample holds some 520,000 distinct CDR3 sequences, approximately 15% seen once. This clonotype was observed at least ten times. The antigen remains unidentified. The sequences come from CD4+ T cells sorted from PBMCs, collected less than 25 months after vaccination. The receptor's source is a man in his fifties or sixties who received an inactivated influenza vaccine. The chain links TRBV20-1 to TRBJ1-1; D not certain. This chain's CDR3 is CSASRITGPEAFF. DNA for the CDR3: TGCAGTGCCTCAAGGATAACTGGACCTGAAGCTTTCTTT.